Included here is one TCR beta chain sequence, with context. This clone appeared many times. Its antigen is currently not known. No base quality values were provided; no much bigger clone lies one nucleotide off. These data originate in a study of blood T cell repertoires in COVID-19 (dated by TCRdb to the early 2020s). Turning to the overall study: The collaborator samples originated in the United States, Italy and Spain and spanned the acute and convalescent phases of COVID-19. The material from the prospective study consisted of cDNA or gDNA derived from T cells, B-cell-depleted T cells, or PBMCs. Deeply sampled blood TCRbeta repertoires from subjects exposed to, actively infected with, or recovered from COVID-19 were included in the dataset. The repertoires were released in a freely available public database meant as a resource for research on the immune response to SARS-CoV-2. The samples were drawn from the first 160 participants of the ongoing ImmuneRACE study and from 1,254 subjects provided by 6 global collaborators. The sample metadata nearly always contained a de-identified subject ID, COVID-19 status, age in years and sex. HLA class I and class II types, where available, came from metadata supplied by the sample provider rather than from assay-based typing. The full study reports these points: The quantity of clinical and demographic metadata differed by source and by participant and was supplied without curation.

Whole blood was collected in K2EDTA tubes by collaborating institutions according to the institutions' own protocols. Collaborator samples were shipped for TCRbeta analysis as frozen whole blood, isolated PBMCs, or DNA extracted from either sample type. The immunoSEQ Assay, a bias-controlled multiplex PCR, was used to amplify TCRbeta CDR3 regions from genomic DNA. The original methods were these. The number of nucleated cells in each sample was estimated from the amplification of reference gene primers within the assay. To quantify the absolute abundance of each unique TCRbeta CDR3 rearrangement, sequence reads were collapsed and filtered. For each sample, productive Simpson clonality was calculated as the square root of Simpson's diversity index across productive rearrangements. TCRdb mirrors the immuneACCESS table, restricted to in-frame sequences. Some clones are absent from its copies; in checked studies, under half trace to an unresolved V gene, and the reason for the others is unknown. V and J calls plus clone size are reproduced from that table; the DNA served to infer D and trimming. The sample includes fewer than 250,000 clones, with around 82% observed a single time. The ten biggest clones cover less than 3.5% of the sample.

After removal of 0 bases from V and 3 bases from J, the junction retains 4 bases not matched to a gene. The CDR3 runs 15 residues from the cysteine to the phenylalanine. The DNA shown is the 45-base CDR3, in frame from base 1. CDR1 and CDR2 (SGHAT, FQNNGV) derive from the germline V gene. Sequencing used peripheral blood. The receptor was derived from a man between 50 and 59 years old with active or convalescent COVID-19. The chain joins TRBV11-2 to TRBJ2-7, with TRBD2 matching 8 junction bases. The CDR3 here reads CASSLETGGLYEQYF. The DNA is TGTGCCAGCAGCTTAGAGACGGGAGGGCTCTACGAGCAGTACTTC. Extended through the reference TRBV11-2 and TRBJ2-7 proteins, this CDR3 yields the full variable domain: EAGVAQSPRYKIIEKRQSVAFWCNPISGHATLYWYQQILGQGPKLLIQFQNNGVVDDSQLPKDRFSAERLKGVDSTLKIQPAKLEDSAVYLCASSLETGGLYEQYFGPGTRLTVT.